The source of this T cell receptor beta chain is a study of cytomegalovirus exposure and HLA in healthy donors. Study-level information: The roughly 120 validation repertoires used the same platform as the roughly 670 first-cohort repertoires, a later analysis reported. Study-wide results and caveats: Testing in vitro showed a few CMV-associated chains specific for CMV antigens. Reportedly, cytomegalovirus status was diagnosed with high sensitivity and specificity. The study listed some 160 cytomegalovirus-associated TCR beta chains.

Here immunoSEQ multiplex PCR was the method, and the copy in TCRdb shows in-frame clones only, minus some. The profile shows about 110,000 clones, about 85% of them singletons. Germline CDR1 and CDR2: SGHNT and YYREEE (reference sequence). V gave up 3 bases and J gave up 10 bases; unmatched junction bases: 17. The CDR3 is 18 amino acids. Comments on this clone: Its antigen is as yet unknown.

Sequencing was performed on PBMCs. The V call is TRBV5-4, the J call TRBJ2-1; 12 bases line up with TRBD2. This clonotype was sampled from a woman between 18 and 30 years old in good health and CMV-seronegative. The CDR3 loop is CASSWGASGGAGVGEQFF. The CDR3 DNA is TGTGCCAGCAGCTGGGGGGCTAGCGGGGGGGCCGGAGTGGGCGAGCAGTTCTTC.